Listed below are T cell receptor beta chains from one sample, sequenced in a study of cytomegalovirus exposure and HLA in healthy donors. The repertoire was sequenced with immunoSEQ multiplex PCR; TCRdb's copy has only in-frame clones and lacks some. This table holds more than 50,000 clones, 70% found once. Specimen: PBMCs. Receptor source: a woman aged 55-75 years in good health and CMV-seropositive. The CDR3 runs from the conserved cysteine through the conserved F or W. A D gene is named only where the DNA matches it firmly. Clone size is given for some rows only: seen once, a few or many times, or a class if the clone is expanded.

j_gene | v_gene | d_gene | abundance | CDR3aa | CDR3nt
TRBJ1-4 | TRBV27 | TRBD1 | NA | CASSFIGTGLLGTNEKLFF | TGTGCCAGCAGTTTTATCGGGACAGGGCTTCTTGGAACTAATGAAAAACTGTTTTTT
TRBJ1-2 | TRBV7-9 | NA | NA | CASSWKAGYGYTF | TGTGCCAGCAGCTGGAAGGCCGGGTATGGCTACACCTTC
TRBJ2-4 | TRBV9 | TRBD2 | NA | CASSPRAGLAGGDVQYF | TGTGCCAGCAGCCCGAGGGCGGGGCTAGCGGGGGGGGACGTTCAGTACTTC
TRBJ1-2 | TRBV11-2 | TRBD1 | NA | CASSLAGTGGYTF | TGTGCCAGCAGCTTAGCCGGGACAGGGGGCTACACCTTC
TRBJ1-3 | TRBV6-1 | NA | NA | CASSEATAGNTIYF | TGTGCCAGCAGTGAAGCAACAGCTGGAAACACCATATATTTT
TRBJ2-2 | TRBV12-2 | NA | few | CASRLAGTSGGLNTGELFF | TGTGCAAGTCGCTTAGCCGGGACTAGCGGGGGACTGAACACCGGGGAGCTGTTTTTT
TRBJ1-1 | TRBV18 | TRBD1 | NA | CASSPTGVGTEAFF | TGTGCCAGCTCACCAACAGGGGTTGGGACTGAAGCTTTCTTT
TRBJ2-7 | TRBV4-1 | NA | NA | CASKSSPGVDEQYF | TGCGCCAGCAAATCTAGTCCCGGTGTCGACGAGCAGTACTTC
TRBJ1-2 | TRBV29-1 | NA | NA | CSVGGGKGYTF | TGCAGCGTTGGCGGGGGGAAAGGCTACACCTTC
TRBJ2-4 | TRBV19 | NA | NA | CASSKRLVDLNIQYF | TGTGCCAGTAGCAAGAGGTTGGTAGACTTGAACATTCAGTACTTC
TRBJ1-1 | TRBV18 | TRBD1 | NA | CASSPWDSVTEAFF | TGTGCCAGCTCACCGTGGGACAGCGTCACTGAAGCTTTCTTT
TRBJ2-7 | TRBV7-8 | NA | few | CACKLGPAYEQYF | TGTGCTTGCAAGCTGGGGCCGGCCTACGAGCAGTACTTC
TRBJ1-6 | TRBV5-4 | NA | NA | CASSFTAGNNSPLHF | TGTGCCAGCAGCTTCACGGCAGGGAATAATTCACCCCTCCACTTT
TRBJ2-7 | TRBV19 | NA | NA | CASSIEVTSIPYEQYF | TGTGCCAGTAGTATAGAAGTGACATCGATCCCCTACGAGCAGTACTTC
TRBJ2-4 | TRBV5-6 | NA | NA | CASSFGPKNIQYF | TGTGCCAGCAGCTTTGGGCCAAAAAACATTCAGTACTTC
TRBJ1-2 | TRBV4-3 | NA | NA | CASSQLDSYGYTF | TGCGCCAGCAGCCAATTGGACAGCTATGGCTACACCTTC
TRBJ1-1 | TRBV27 | NA | NA | CASSEQGGITEAFF | TGTGCCAGCAGTGAACAGGGAGGGATCACTGAAGCTTTCTTT
TRBJ1-1 | TRBV29-1 | NA | NA | CSVEDATEAFF | TGCAGCGTTGAAGACGCGACTGAAGCTTTCTTT
TRBJ1-2 | TRBV6-5 | TRBD1 | NA | CASSRGGTGVYGYTF | TGTGCCAGCAGCCGAGGGGGGACAGGGGTCTATGGCTACACCTTC
TRBJ2-4 | TRBV10-3 | NA | NA | CAISEDGNKNIQYF | TGTGCCATCAGTGAGGACGGGAACAAAAACATTCAGTACTTC
TRBJ1-1 | TRBV9 | TRBD1 | NA | CASSVDRDRSIAFF | TGTGCCAGCAGCGTAGATCGGGACAGGTCGATTGCTTTCTTT
TRBJ1-6 | TRBV4-3 | NA | NA | CASSQDGDTRGSPLHF | TGCGCCAGCAGCCAAGATGGGGACACTCGCGGTTCACCCCTCCACTTT
TRBJ2-7 | TRBV7-9 | TRBD1 | NA | CASSSGQGTKEQYF | TGTGCCAGCAGCTCGGGACAGGGAACGAAAGAGCAGTACTTC
TRBJ1-1 | TRBV7-2 | NA | NA | CASSPGLTNTEAFF | TGTGCCAGCAGCCCAGGACTGACGAACACTGAAGCTTTCTTT
TRBJ1-2 | TRBV4-3 | NA | NA | CASSPFGRGSYGYTF | TGCGCCAGCAGCCCTTTCGGACGGGGAAGCTATGGCTACACCTTC
TRBJ2-7 | TRBV7-2 | NA | NA | CASSTSTGSYEQYF | TGTGCCAGCAGCACCTCGACAGGAAGCTACGAGCAGTACTTC
TRBJ1-3 | TRBV10-3 | TRBD1 | NA | CAISGGTENPGNTIYF | TGTGCCATCAGTGGGGGGACAGAGAATCCTGGAAACACCATATATTTT
TRBJ2-2 | TRBV11-3 | TRBD2 | few | CASSLDGSGGTNTGELFF | TGTGCCAGCAGCTTAGACGGTAGCGGGGGCACGAACACCGGGGAGCTGTTTTTT
TRBJ1-1 | TRBV6-5 | NA | NA | CASSQTKRTEAFF | TGTGCCAGCAGCCAGACGAAGAGGACTGAAGCTTTCTTT
TRBJ1-1 | TRBV7-6 | TRBD1 | NA | CASSLEQGAVNTEAFF | TGTGCCAGCAGCTTAGAACAGGGGGCTGTAAACACTGAAGCTTTCTTT
TRBJ1-4 | TRBV28 | NA | NA | CASSLRHPNEKLFF | TGTGCCAGCAGTTTAAGACATCCTAATGAAAAACTGTTTTTT
TRBJ1-3 | TRBV29-1 | TRBD1 | NA | CSVLKTGASDGNTIYF | TGCAGCGTTCTCAAAACAGGGGCTTCGGACGGAAACACCATATATTTT
TRBJ2-3 | TRBV7-8 | TRBD2 | NA | CASSYGLAGVLSTDTQYF | TGTGCCAGCAGCTATGGACTAGCGGGGGTTCTAAGCACAGATACGCAGTATTTT
TRBJ2-1 | TRBV6-6 | NA | few | CASSGQGGPSYNEQFF | TGTGCCAGCAGTGGACAGGGAGGGCCCTCCTACAATGAGCAGTTCTTC
TRBJ2-1 | TRBV5-1 | NA | NA | CASSDTEYNEQFF | TGCGCCAGCAGCGATACAGAGTACAATGAGCAGTTCTTC
TRBJ1-3 | TRBV9 | NA | NA | CASSVAFGGTIYF | TGTGCCAGCAGCGTAGCATTCGGTGGCACCATATATTTT
TRBJ1-1 | TRBV7-2 | NA | NA | CASSLGGGNTEAFF | TGTGCCAGCAGCTTAGGAGGGGGGAACACTGAAGCTTTCTTT
TRBJ1-4 | TRBV4-2 | NA | once | CASSPDGGGNEKLFF | TGTGCCAGCAGCCCTGACGGAGGAGGAAATGAAAAACTGTTTTTT
TRBJ1-4 | TRBV9 | NA | few | CASSVDGTGHEKLFF | TGTGCCAGCAGCGTAGACGGGACTGGACATGAAAAACTGTTTTTT
TRBJ1-1 | TRBV5-1 | NA | NA | CASSLAVNTEAFF | TGCGCCAGCAGCTTGGCGGTGAACACTGAAGCTTTCTTT
TRBJ1-1 | TRBV12-5 | NA | NA | CASGPNPGDGITEAFF | TGTGCTAGTGGCCCAAACCCAGGGGACGGGATCACTGAAGCTTTCTTT
TRBJ2-7 | TRBV6-5 | NA | NA | CASSYPGAEQYF | TGTGCCAGCAGTTACCCAGGGGCCGAGCAGTACTTC
TRBJ1-1 | TRBV5-6 | TRBD1 | few | CASSLLQGTNTEAFF | TGTGCCAGCAGCTTACTACAGGGGACGAACACTGAAGCTTTCTTT
TRBJ1-2 | TRBV5-4 | TRBD1 | NA | CASSLPPGTGGNYGYTF | TGTGCCAGCAGCTTACCTCCCGGGACAGGGGGTAACTATGGCTACACCTTC
TRBJ1-4 | TRBV10-3 | NA | NA | CAISERQGEKLFF | TGTGCCATCAGTGAAAGGCAGGGGGAAAAACTGTTTTTT